The 7 T cell receptor beta chains below were found in one sample sequenced in a study of T-cell memory formation after mild COVID-19. Using its own MiXCR run on the 5' RACE reads, TCRdb lists one record per CDR3 protein. The sample shows approximately 34,000 distinct CDR3 sequences, roughly 7.5% of them seen only once. Sequenced: PBMCs or a T cell subset sorted from them (not recorded which). Receptors originate from a man younger than 35 who had mild COVID-19 (a few samples of this study predate the infection). Cell type and time point are not known.

The chain is built from TRBV5-1 and TRBJ1-4; D unresolved. The germline V gene encodes CDR1 SGHRS and CDR2 YFSETQ. Trimming removed 0 bases from V and 8 bases from J, with 11 bases in between. This CDR3 contains 14 residues. In nucleotides, the CDR3 is TGCGCCAGCAGCTTGGAAGGGCCCGGGGAAAAACTGTTTTTT. Its protein product is CASSLEGPGEKLFF.

This clonotype has ten or more counts. The chain uses TRBV20-1 and TRBJ1-4, with D tentatively TRBD1 (6 bases). Germline V gene sequence: CDR1 DFQATT, CDR2 SNEGSKA (reference sequence). Between the trimmed V and J ends, which lost 3 bases and 7 bases, there was a span of 15 bases. The CDR3 has 14 amino acids. DNA of the CDR3: TGCAGTGCTAGTCCCCCCGGAGGGGGTGAAAAACTGTTTTTT. Amino acid sequence: CSASPPGGGEKLFF.

This chain joins TRBV6-5 and TRBJ2-7; D not resolved. The V gene lost 3 bases and the J gene lost 2 bases, with 14 bases spanning the gap. The CDR3 totals 15 residues. From germline, CDR1 is MNHEY and CDR2 SVGAGI. The CDR3 coding sequence is TGTGCCAGCAGTTATGGCTCCCAGAAGACCTACGAGCAGTACTTC. Translated: CASSYGSQKTYEQYF.

Here the CDR3 DNA reads TGCGCCAGCACCTCGACAGGACTACAAGAGACCCAGTACTTC. Residues: CASTSTGLQETQYF. The chain recombines TRBV5-1 with TRBJ2-5, with D tentatively TRBD1 or TRBD2 (6 bases each). This CDR3 region has 14 residues. Per germline, CDR1 SGHRS and CDR2 YFSETQ. The ends were cut back, 6 bases at V and 2 bases at J, with 14 bases in the middle.

This clonotype was detected many times. This chain connects TRBV4-3 to TRBJ2-3; 8 bases match TRBD1. Trimming took 0 bases from V and 4 from J; bases not matched to a gene: 6. CDR1 is LGHNA and CDR2 is YSLEER in the germline V gene. This CDR3 has 16 amino acids. The CDR3 coding sequence is TGCGCCAGCAGCCAAGATCTAGGACAGGGATCAGATACGCAGTATTTT. Its translation: CASSQDLGQGSDTQYF.

This clonotype was found many times. The V call is TRBV20-1, the J call TRBJ1-1; 9 bases align to TRBD1. Per the germline V gene, CDR1 is DFQATT and CDR2 is SNEGSKA (reference sequence). This CDR3 is built from 13 residues. J gave up 4 bases and V 7 bases, and 7 bases lay outside the gene matches. The chain's CDR3 is CSVLTGGFTEAFF. The CDR3 DNA reads as TGCAGTGTTCTAACAGGGGGCTTCACTGAAGCTTTCTTT.

The chain combines TRBV29-1 with TRBJ1-2; D perhaps matches TRBD1 (6 bases). Trimming pared 1 base from V and 4 bases from J, leaving 7 bases between. CDR1 SQVTM and CDR2 ANQGSEA come from the germline V gene. The CDR3 totals 12 residues. CDR3 in amino acids: CSVEVGGYGYTF. The DNA of the CDR3 is TGCAGCGTTGAAGTAGGGGGCTATGGCTACACCTTC.